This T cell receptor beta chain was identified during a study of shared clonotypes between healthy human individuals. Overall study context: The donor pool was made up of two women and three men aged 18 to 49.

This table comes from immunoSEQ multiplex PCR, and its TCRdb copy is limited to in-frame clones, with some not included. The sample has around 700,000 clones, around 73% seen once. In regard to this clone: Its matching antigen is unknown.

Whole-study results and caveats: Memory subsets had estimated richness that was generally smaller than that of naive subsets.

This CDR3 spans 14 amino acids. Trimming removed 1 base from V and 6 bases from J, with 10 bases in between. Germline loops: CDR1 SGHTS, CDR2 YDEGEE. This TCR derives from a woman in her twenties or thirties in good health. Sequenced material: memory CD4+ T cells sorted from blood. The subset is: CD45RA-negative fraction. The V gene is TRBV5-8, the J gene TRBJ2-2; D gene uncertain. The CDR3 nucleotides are TGTGCCAGCAGCTTGAATTGGTTGTCCGGGGAGCTGTTTTTT. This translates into CASSLNWLSGELFF.